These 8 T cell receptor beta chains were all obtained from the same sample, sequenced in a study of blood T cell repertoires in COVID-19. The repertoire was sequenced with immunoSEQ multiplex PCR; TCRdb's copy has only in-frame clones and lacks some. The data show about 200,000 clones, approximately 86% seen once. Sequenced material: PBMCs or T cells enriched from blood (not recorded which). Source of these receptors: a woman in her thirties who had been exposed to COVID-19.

The CDR3 protein is CASSFSGVSGNTEAFF. CDR3 nucleotide sequence: TGTGCCAGCTCATTCTCAGGCGTTTCAGGGAACACTGAAGCTTTCTTT. J is TRBJ1-1 and V is TRBV18; D ambiguous. V was shortened by 5 bases and J by 1 base, with 17 bases between the two germline ends. Germline CDR1 KGHSH, CDR2 LQKENI. This CDR3 region has 16 residues.

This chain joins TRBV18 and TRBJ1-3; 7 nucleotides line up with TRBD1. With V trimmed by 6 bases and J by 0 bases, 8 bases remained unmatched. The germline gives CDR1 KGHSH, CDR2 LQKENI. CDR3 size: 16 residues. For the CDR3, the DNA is TGTGCCAGCTCCGGAGTACGGGACAGCTCTGGAAACACCATATATTTT. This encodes CASSGVRDSSGNTIYF.

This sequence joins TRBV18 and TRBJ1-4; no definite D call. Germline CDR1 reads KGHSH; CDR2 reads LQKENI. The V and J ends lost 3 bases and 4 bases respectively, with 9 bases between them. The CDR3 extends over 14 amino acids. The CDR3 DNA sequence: TGTGCCAGCTCACCGCCGGAGGGTAATGAAAAACTGTTTTTT. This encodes CASSPPEGNEKLFF.

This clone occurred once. CDR3 amino acids: CASRAGTGNYGYTF. The CDR3 DNA reads TGCGCCAGCAGAGCCGGGACAGGGAACTATGGCTACACCTTC. This chain links TRBV5-1 with TRBJ1-2; 9 positions agree with TRBD1. With 5 bases clipped from V and 2 bases from J, the junction kept 4 bases outside the gene matches. The CDR3 spans 14 residues. Germline V gene lookup returns CDR1 SGHRS and CDR2 YFSETQ.

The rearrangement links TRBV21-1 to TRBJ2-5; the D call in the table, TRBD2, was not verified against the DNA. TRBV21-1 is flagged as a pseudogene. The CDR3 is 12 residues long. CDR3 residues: CASSSLGETQYF. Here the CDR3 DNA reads TGTGCCAGCAGCTCTCTCGGGGAGACCCAGTACTTC.

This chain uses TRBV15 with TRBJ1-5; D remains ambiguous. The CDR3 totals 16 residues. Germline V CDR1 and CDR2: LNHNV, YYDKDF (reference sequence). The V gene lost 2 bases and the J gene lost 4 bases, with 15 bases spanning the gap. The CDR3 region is CATSRPSYYGNQPQHF. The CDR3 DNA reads TGTGCCACCAGCAGACCTTCTTATTACGGGAATCAGCCCCAGCATTTT.

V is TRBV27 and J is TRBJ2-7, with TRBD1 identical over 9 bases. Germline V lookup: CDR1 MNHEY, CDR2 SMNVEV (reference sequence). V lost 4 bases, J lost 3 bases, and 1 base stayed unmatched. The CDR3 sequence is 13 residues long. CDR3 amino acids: CASSWGQGYEQYF. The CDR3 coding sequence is TGTGCCAGCAGTTGGGGACAGGGCTACGAGCAGTACTTC.

The CDR3 here is CAISDRGRRNTEAFF. The CDR3 region has the DNA TGTGCCATCAGCGACAGGGGGCGCCGGAACACTGAAGCTTTCTTT. This chain uses TRBV10-3 with TRBJ1-1; 10 bases align to TRBD1. Trimming at V came to 6 bases and at J to 1 base, leaving 5 bases not matched to a gene. The CDR3 totals 15 residues. Germline V CDR1 and CDR2: ENHRY, SYGVKD.